A selection of T cell receptor beta chains follows, all from one sample in a study of blood T cells in healthy people across ages. TCRdb itself ran the 5' RACE reads through MiXCR, one entry per CDR3 protein. This sample carries 1.2 million to 1.5 million distinct CDR3 sequences, 42% of them seen once, and the ten largest clones take roughly 7.7%. What was sequenced was blood. The receptors originated from a woman aged 18-29 years in good health. The CDR3 runs from the conserved cysteine through the conserved F or W. Fields, in order: D gene, clone size, J gene, V gene, CDR3 length, CDR3 DNA, CDR3 protein. A D gene is named only where the DNA matches it firmly. Size tells how often a clone was seen (once, few, many) or the class of an expanded clone, and some rows leave it out.

TRBD1 | - | TRBJ1-2 | TRBV5-4 | 14 | TGTGCCAGCAGCGGGGACAGGGGGGGCAATGGCTACACCTTC | CASSGDRGGNGYTF
TRBD1 | - | TRBJ2-1 | TRBV9 | 15 | TGTGCCAGCAGCAAAGGACAGGGACCCTACAATGAGCAGTTCTTC | CASSKGQGPYNEQFF
TRBD1 | few | TRBJ1-5 | TRBV7-9 | 17 | TGTGCCAGCAGCTCCCGGGACAGGGTACATAGCAATCAGCCCCAGCATTTT | CASSSRDRVHSNQPQHF
TRBD2 | - | TRBJ2-3 | TRBV11-2 | 16 | TGTGCCAGCAGCTTAGGGTCTAGCGGGATGGGAGATACGCAGTATTTT | CASSLGSSGMGDTQYF
TRBD2 | - | TRBJ2-7 | TRBV29-1 | 15 | TGCAGCGTTTCCGGGACTAGCGGGACCTACAATGAGCAGTACTTC | CSVSGTSGTYNEQYF
- | - | TRBJ2-7 | TRBV2 | 12 | TGTGCCAGCAGTGTCTCCGTGGGCGAGCAGTACTTC | CASSVSVGEQYF
- | few | TRBJ2-5 | TRBV6-5 | 15 | TGTGCCAGCAGTTCTCAACTAGGGGGGCAAGAGACCCAGTACTTC | CASSSQLGGQETQYF
- | few | TRBJ2-6 | TRBV6-6 | 17 | TGTGCCAGCAGACGTCCTGGGGCGGCCTCTGGGGCCAACGTCCTGACTTTC | CASRRPGAASGANVLTF
- | few | TRBJ1-5 | TRBV6-2/TRBV6-3 | 18 | TGTGCCAGCAGTTACGGTCGCCTCAGACAGGCGAACAATCAGCCCCAGCATTTT | CASSYGRLRQANNQPQHF
TRBD2 | few | TRBJ2-3 | TRBV20-1 | 16 | TGCAGTGCTAGTGGGGGTAGCGGGGGGTTTGCAGATACGCAGTATTTT | CSASGGSGGFADTQYF
TRBD1 | - | TRBJ1-6 | TRBV7-9 | 15 | TGTGCCAGCAGGGAGACGGGACAGTATAATTCACCCCTCCACTTT | CASRETGQYNSPLHF
- | many | TRBJ2-5 | TRBV4-1 | 15 | TGCGCCAGCAGCCAAGTTCAGCAGGGGGGAGAGACCCAGTACTTC | CASSQVQQGGETQYF
TRBD1 | many | TRBJ2-1 | TRBV29-1 | 12 | TGCAGCGGGACAGGGTCGTCCGATGAGCAGTTCTTC | CSGTGSSDEQFF
- | - | TRBJ1-1 | TRBV5-1 | 16 | TGCGCCAGCAGCTTGTCAGCGCCCCCGAGGAACACTGAAGCTTTCTTT | CASSLSAPPRNTEAFF